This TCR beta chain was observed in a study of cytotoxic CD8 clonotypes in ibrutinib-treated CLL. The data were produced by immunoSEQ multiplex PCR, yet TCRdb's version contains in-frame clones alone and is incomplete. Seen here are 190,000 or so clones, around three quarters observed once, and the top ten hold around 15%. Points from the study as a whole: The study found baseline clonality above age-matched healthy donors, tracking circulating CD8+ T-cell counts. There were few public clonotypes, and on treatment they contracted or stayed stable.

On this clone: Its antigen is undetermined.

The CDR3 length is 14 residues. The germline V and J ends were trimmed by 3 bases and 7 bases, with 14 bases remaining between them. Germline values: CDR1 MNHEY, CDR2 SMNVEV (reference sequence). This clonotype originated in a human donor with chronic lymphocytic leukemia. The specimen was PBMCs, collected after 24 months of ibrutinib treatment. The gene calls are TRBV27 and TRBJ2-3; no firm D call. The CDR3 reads CASSFYLGLNTQYF. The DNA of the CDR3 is TGTGCCAGCAGTTTTTACTTAGGATTAAATACGCAGTATTTT.